This T cell receptor (beta chain) was sequenced during a study of shared clonotypes between healthy human individuals. Study-wide context: Donor composition was a couple of women and a few men, aged 18 to 49. Broader study findings: Non-shared clonotypes displayed generation probabilities falling below those of clonotypes present in all four donors. Rarefaction indicated that sorted-subset sequencing remained incomplete although depth was large.

CD45RA+ naive and CD45RA-negative memory subsets were separated from CD4+ cells. Remarks on this clone: The antigen is undetermined.

Profiled with immunoSEQ multiplex PCR; TCRdb holds only in-frame clones, not every one. This sample has about 640,000 clones, with about 78% found just once. The CDR3 is 13 residues long. Trimming stripped 6 bases from V and 5 bases from J, with 10 bases between. Per the germline V gene, CDR1 is KGHSH and CDR2 is LQKENI. The sample was memory CD4+ T cells sorted from blood. Documented subset: CD45RA-negative fraction. The sequence derives from a woman in her 30s in good health. The J gene is TRBJ1-4, the V gene TRBV18; no clear D. CDR3 amino acids: CASSRSQNEKLFF. In DNA form, the CDR3 reads TGTGCCAGCTCGCGAAGCCAGAATGAAAAACTGTTTTTT.